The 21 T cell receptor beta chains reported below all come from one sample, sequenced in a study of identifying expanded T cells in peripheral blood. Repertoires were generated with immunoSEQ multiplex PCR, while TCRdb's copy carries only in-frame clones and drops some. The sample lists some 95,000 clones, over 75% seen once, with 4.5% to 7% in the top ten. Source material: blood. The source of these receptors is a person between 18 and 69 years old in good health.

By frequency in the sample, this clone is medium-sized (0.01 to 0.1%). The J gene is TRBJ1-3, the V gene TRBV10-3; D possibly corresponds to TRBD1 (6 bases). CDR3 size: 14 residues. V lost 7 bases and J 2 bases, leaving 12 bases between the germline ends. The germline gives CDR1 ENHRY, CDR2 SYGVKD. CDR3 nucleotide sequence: TGTGCCATCAAGCAGGGGTTGACTGGAAACACCATATATTTT. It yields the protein CAIKQGLTGNTIYF.

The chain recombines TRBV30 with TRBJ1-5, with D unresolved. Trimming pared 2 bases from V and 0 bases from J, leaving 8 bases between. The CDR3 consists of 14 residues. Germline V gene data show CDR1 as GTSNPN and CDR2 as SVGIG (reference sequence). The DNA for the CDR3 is TGTGCCTGGAGTACCGAGATTAGCAATCAGCCCCAGCATTTT. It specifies CAWSTEISNQPQHF.

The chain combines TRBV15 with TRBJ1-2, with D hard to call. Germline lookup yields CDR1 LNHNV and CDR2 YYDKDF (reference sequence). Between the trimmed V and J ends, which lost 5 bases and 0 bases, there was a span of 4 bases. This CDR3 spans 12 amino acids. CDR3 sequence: CATSGTNYGYTF. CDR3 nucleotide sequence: TGTGCCACCAGCGGTACTAACTATGGCTACACCTTC.

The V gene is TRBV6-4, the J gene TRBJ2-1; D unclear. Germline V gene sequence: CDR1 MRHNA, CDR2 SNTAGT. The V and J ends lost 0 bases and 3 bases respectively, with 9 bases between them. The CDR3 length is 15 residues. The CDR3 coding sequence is TGTGCCAGCAGTGACTCGCCCAGCCTCTACAATGAGCAGTTCTTC. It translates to CASSDSPSLYNEQFF.

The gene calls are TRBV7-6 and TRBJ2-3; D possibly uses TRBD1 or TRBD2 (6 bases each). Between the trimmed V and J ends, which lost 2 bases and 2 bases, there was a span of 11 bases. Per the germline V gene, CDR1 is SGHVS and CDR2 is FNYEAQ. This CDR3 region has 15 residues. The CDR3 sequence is CASSLLGGFTDTQYF. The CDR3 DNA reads TGTGCCAGCAGCTTATTAGGGGGGTTCACAGATACGCAGTATTTT.

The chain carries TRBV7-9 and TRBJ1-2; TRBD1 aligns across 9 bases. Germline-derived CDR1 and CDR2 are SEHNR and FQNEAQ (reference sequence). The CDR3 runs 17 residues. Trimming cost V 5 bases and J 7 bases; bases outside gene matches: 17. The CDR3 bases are TGTGCCAGCAGCCCCCCACTGGGACAGGGATCGGTCTCTGGCTACACCTTC. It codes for CASSPPLGQGSVSGYTF.

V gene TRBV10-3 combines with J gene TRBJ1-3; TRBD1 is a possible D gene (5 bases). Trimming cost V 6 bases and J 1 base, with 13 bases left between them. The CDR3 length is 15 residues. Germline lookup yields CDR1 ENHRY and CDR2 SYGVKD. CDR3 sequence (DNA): TGTGCCATCAGGAGGGACGGCTTATCTGGAAACACCATATATTTT. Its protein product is CAIRRDGLSGNTIYF.

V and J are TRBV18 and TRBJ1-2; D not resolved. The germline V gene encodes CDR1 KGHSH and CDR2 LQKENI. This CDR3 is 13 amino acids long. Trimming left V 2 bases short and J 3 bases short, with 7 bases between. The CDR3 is CASSPGRDYGYTF. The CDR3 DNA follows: TGTGCCAGCTCACCAGGGCGTGACTATGGCTACACCTTC.

CDR3 DNA: TGTGCCAGCAGCCCGAGGGGGGTCCTTACTAGCACAGATACGCAGTATTTT. This translates into CASSPRGVLTSTDTQYF. The rearrangement joins TRBV5-4 to TRBJ2-3, with D perhaps assigned TRBD1 or TRBD2 (6 bases each). This CDR3 is built from 17 residues. Per the germline V gene, CDR1 is SGHNT and CDR2 is YYREEE (reference sequence). V gave up 4 bases and J gave up 0 bases, with 18 bases separating them.

The CDR3 DNA reads as TGTGCCAGCAGTGACCCTGGGACCTACGAGCAGTACTTC. Its translation: CASSDPGTYEQYF. This chain joins TRBV6-5 and TRBJ2-7; D remains ambiguous. The CDR3 covers 13 residues. Trimming removed 5 bases at V and 2 bases at J, with 10 bases between. Germline V gene sequence: CDR1 MNHEY, CDR2 SVGAGI.

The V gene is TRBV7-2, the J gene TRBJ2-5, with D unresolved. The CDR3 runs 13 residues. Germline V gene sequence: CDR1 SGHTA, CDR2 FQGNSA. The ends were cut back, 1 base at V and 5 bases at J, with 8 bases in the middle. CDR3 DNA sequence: TGTGCCAGCAGCTTAGGATCTGGGGAGACCCAGTACTTC. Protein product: CASSLGSGETQYF.

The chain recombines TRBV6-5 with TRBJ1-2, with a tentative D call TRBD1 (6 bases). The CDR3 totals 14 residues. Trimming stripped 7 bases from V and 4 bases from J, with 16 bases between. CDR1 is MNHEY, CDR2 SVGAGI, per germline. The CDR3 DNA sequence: TGTGCCAGCACAAGGGGGGAGGGTTCCTATGGCTACACCTTC. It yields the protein CASTRGEGSYGYTF.

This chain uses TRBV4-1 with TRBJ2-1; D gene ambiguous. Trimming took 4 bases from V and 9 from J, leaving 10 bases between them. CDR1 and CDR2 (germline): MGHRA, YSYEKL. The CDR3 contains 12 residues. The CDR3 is CASSRSGVEQFF. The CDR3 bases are TGCGCCAGCAGCCGTAGTGGGGTTGAGCAGTTCTTC.

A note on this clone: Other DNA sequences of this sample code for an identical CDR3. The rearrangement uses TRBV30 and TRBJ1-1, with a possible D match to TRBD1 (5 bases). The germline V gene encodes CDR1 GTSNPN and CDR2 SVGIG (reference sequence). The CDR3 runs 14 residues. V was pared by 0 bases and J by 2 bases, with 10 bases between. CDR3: CAWSVGGPNTEAFF. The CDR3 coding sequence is TGTGCCTGGAGTGTGGGGGGACCCAACACTGAAGCTTTCTTT.

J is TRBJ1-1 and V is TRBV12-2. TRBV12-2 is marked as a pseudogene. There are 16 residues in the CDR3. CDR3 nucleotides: TGTGCAAGTCGCTTAGATTTAGGGGACGGGAACACTGAAGCTTTCTTT. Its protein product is CASRLDLGDGNTEAFF.

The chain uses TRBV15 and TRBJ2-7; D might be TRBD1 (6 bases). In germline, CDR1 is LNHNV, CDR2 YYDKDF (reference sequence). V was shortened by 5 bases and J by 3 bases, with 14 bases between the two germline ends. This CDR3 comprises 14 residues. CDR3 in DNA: TGTGCCACCAGCCGGACAGCCGCCGTCTACGAGCAGTACTTC. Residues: CATSRTAAVYEQYF. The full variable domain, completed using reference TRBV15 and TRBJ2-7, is DAMVIQNPRYQVTQFGKPVTLSCSQTLNHNVMYWYQQKSSQAPKLLFHYYDKDFNNEADTPDNFQSRRPNTSFCFLDIRSPGLGDTAMYLCATSRTAAVYEQYFGPGTRLTVT.

The CDR3 spells CAISETGPDTEAFF. The CDR3 bases are TGTGCCATCAGTGAAACAGGTCCCGACACTGAAGCTTTCTTT. The gene calls are TRBV10-3 and TRBJ1-1, with D possibly being TRBD1 (5 bases). There are 14 residues in the CDR3. CDR1 is ENHRY and CDR2 is SYGVKD in the germline V gene. V was clipped by 3 bases and J by 3 bases, with 11 bases between them.

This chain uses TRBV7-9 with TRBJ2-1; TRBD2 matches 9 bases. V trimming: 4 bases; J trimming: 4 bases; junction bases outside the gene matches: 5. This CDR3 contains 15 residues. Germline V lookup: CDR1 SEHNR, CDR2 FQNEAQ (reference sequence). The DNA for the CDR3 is TGTGCCAGCAGCTCGACTAGCGGAACTTACAATGAGCAGTTCTTC. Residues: CASSSTSGTYNEQFF. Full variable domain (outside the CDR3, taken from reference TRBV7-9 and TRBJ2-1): DTGVSQNPRHKITKRGQNVTFRCDPISEHNRLYWYRQTLGQGPEFLTYFQNEAQLEKSRLLSDRFSAERPKGSFSTLEIQRTEQGDSAMYLCASSSTSGTYNEQFFGPGTRLTVL.

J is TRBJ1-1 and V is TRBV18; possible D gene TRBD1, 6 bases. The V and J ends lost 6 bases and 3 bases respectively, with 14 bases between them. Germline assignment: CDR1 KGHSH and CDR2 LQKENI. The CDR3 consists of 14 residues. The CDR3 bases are TGTGCCAGCTCGCCCCGACAGGCCCACACTGAAGCTTTCTTT. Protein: CASSPRQAHTEAFF.

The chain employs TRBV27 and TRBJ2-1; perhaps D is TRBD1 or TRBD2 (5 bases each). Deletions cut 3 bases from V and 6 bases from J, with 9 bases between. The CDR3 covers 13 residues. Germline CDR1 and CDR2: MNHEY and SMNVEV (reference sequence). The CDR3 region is CASSFSGANEQFF. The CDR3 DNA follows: TGTGCCAGCAGTTTTTCCGGGGCCAATGAGCAGTTCTTC.

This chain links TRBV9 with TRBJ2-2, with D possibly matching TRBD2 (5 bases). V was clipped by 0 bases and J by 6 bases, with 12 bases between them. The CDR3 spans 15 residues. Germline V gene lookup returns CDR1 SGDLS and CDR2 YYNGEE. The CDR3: CASSVGRGAAGELFF. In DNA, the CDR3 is TGTGCCAGCAGCGTAGGTCGGGGAGCGGCCGGGGAGCTGTTTTTT.